This T cell receptor beta chain was identified in a study of T-cell memory formation after mild COVID-19. Trimming removed 2 bases at V and 0 bases at J, with 14 bases between. Germline CDR1 and CDR2: SGHRS and YFSETQ. The CDR3 totals 16 residues. TCRdb re-derived calls from the 5' RACE reads in MiXCR, one entry per CDR3 protein. This table has roughly 310,000 distinct CDR3 sequences, 15% appearing once. The sample taken for sequencing was PBMCs or a T cell subset sorted from them (not recorded which). The J gene is TRBJ1-1, the V gene TRBV5-1; D is unclear. This clonotype originated in a man aged 18 to 29 who had mild COVID-19 (a few samples of this study predate the infection). Cell type and time point are not known. The CDR3, as DNA: TGCGCCAGCAGCTTTTCACCGGGGATCATGAACACTGAAGCTTTCTTT. Translated: CASSFSPGIMNTEAFF.